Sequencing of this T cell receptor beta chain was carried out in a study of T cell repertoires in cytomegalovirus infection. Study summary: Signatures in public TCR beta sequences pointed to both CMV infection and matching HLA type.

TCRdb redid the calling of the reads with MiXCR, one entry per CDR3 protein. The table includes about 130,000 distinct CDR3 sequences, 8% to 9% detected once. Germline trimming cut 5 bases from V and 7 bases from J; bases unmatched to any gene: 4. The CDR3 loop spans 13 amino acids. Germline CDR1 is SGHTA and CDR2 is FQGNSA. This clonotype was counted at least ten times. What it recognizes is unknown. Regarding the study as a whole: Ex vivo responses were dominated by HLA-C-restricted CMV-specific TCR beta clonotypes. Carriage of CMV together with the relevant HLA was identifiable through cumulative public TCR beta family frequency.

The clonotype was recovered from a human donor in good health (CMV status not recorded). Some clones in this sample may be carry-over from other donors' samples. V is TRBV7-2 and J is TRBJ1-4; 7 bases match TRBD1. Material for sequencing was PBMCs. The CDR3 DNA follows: TGTGCCAGCAGCCCGACAGGGACTGAAAAACTGTTTTTT. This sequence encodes CASSPTGTEKLFF.